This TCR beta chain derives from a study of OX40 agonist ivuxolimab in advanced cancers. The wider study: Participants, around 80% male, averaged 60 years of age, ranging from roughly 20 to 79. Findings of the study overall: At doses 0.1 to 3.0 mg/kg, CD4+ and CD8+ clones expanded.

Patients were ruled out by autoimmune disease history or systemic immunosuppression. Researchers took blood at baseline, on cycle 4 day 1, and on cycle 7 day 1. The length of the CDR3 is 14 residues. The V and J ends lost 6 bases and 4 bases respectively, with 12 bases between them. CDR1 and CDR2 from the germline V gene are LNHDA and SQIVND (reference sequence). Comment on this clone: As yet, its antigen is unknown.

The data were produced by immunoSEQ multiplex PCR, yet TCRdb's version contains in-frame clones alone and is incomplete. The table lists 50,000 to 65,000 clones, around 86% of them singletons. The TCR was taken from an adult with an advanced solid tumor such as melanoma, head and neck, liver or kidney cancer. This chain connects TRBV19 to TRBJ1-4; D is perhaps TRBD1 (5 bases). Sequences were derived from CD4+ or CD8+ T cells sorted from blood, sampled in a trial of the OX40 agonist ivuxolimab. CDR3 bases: TGTGCCAGTAGCCGACGAGGGGATAATGAAAAACTGTTTTTT. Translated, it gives CASSRRGDNEKLFF.